These T cell receptor beta chains were read from a single sample in a study of T cells in Graves' hyperthyroidism and ophthalmopathy. MiXCR, applied by TCRdb to the multiplex PCR reads, yields one record per CDR3 protein. The sample has around 390,000 distinct CDR3 sequences; approximately 14% are singletons. The sample comprised blood. The receptors stem from a woman aged 25-40 years with Graves' ophthalmopathy. Each CDR3 is given with its conserved first and last residue. D genes are given only for firm matches. A row's size may be missing; if present it is once, few, many or a size class.

TRBJ1-6,TRBV11-2,15,.,many,CASSLEQGVRSPLHF,TGTGCCAGCAGCTTAGAACAGGGAGTCAGGTCACCCCTCCACTTT
TRBJ1-2,TRBV20-1,14,TRBD1,.,CSASQGQGNYGYTF,TGCAGTGCTAGTCAAGGACAGGGAAACTATGGCTACACCTTC
TRBJ1-2,TRBV30,15,TRBD1,many,CAWNPPDRANYGYTF,TGTGCCTGGAACCCTCCCGACAGGGCAAACTATGGCTACACCTTC
TRBJ1-5,TRBV28,16,TRBD1,many,CASSPRQGAWNQPQHF,TGTGCCAGCAGTCCCCGACAGGGGGCCTGGAATCAGCCCCAGCATTTT
TRBJ2-2,TRBV18,16,.,.,CASSQETGTNTGELFF,TGTGCCAGCTCACAGGAGACAGGCACGAACACCGGGGAGCTGTTTTTT
TRBJ1-1,TRBV2,11,.,many,CASRDAIEAFF,TGTGCCAGCCGGGACGCAATAGAAGCTTTCTTT
TRBJ1-3,TRBV29-1,14,.,.,CSVVTERSGNTIYF,TGCAGCGTTGTAACAGAACGCTCTGGAAACACCATATATTTT
TRBJ2-1,TRBV29-1,13,.,few,CSVVPQGRDEQFF,TGCAGCGTTGTACCACAGGGGAGGGATGAGCAGTTCTTC
TRBJ1-5,TRBV19,14,.,.,CATSKRVRDQPQHF,TGTGCCACCTCAAAACGGGTACGGGATCAGCCCCAGCATTTT
TRBJ2-5,TRBV3-1,19,TRBD2,many,CASSLLPPGGPVPPGAQYF,TGTGCCAGCAGCCTTCTCCCTCCGGGGGGGCCCGTCCCCCCCGGGGCCCAGTACTTC
TRBJ2-7,TRBV7-2,15,.,many,CATRREGAGSYEQYF,TGTGCCACCCGCCGGGAGGGGGCTGGTTCCTACGAGCAGTACTTC
TRBJ2-1,TRBV4-2,15,TRBD2,many,CASSPGTSGVNEQFF,TGTGCCAGCAGCCCCGGGACTAGCGGGGTGAATGAGCAGTTCTTC
TRBJ2-1,TRBV5-1,14,.,many,CASSLGPSYNEQFF,TGCGCCAGCAGCTTGGGGCCCTCCTACAATGAGCAGTTCTTC
TRBJ2-3,TRBV6-1,15,.,many,CASSETETSTDTQYF,TGTGCCAGCAGTGAGACAGAGACTAGCACAGATACGCAGTATTTT
TRBJ2-7,TRBV28,17,.,many,CASSLSGAVVGSYEQYF,TGTGCCAGCAGTTTATCCGGAGCGGTAGTTGGCTCCTACGAGCAGTACTTC
TRBJ2-3,TRBV28,15,TRBD1,many,CASSWTGGGTDTQYF,TGTGCCAGCAGTTGGACAGGGGGGGGCACAGATACGCAGTATTTT
TRBJ2-5,TRBV12-3/TRBV12-4,16,TRBD2,many,CASSLWSSGGEETQYF,TGTGCCAGCAGTTTATGGAGTAGCGGGGGGGAAGAGACCCAGTACTTC
TRBJ2-1,TRBV12-5,15,TRBD1,many,CASGLTGTGVNEQFF,TGTGCTAGTGGTTTGACCGGGACAGGGGTCAATGAGCAGTTCTTC
TRBJ1-2,TRBV6-1,13,.,.,CASLRGDVSGYTF,TGTGCCAGTCTTCGGGGGGATGTGAGTGGCTACACCTTC
TRBJ2-1,TRBV2,16,.,many,CASSEVILVDVNEQFF,TGTGCCAGCAGTGAGGTAATACTAGTTGATGTAAATGAGCAGTTCTTC
TRBJ2-1,TRBV20-1,14,.,many,CSARSTNSYNEQFF,TGCAGTGCTAGATCGACTAATTCCTACAATGAGCAGTTCTTC
TRBJ1-5,TRBV7-2,17,.,few,CASSLAPGLAANQPQHF,TGTGCCAGCAGCTTAGCGCCCGGGTTGGCAGCTAATCAGCCCCAGCATTTT
TRBJ2-3,TRBV6-1,12,.,.,CASKRYTDTQYF,TGTGCCAGCAAGCGGTACACAGATACGCAGTATTTT
TRBJ2-3,TRBV2,15,.,many,CASSDPTERGDTQYF,TGTGCCAGCAGTGATCCGACGGAGCGCGGGGATACGCAGTATTTT
TRBJ2-1,TRBV12-3/TRBV12-4,11,.,.,CASSSKTLQFF,TGTGCCAGCAGCTCGAAAACTCTGCAGTTCTTC
TRBJ2-1,TRBV20-1,12,.,many,CSATSGNNEQFF,TGCAGTGCCACATCGGGGAACAATGAGCAGTTCTTC
TRBJ2-5,TRBV11-2,15,.,many,CASSLGFRGQETQYF,TGTGCCAGCAGCTTAGGCTTCCGGGGACAAGAGACCCAGTACTTC
TRBJ1-1,TRBV27,15,.,few,CASSLGSGTNTEAFF,TGTGCCAGCAGTTTGGGGTCTGGGACGAACACTGAAGCTTTCTTT
TRBJ1-5,TRBV12-3/TRBV12-4,14,.,many,CASKGEYSNQPQHF,TGTGCCAGCAAAGGGGAGTATAGCAATCAGCCCCAGCATTTT
TRBJ1-1,TRBV7-9,13,.,many,CASSPPLNTEAFF,TGTGCCAGCAGCCCCCCTCTCAACACTGAAGCTTTCTTT
TRBJ2-5,TRBV7-9,14,.,many,CASSLGLREETQYF,TGTGCCAGCAGCTTAGGTCTCAGGGAAGAGACCCAGTACTTC
TRBJ2-5,TRBV5-6,14,.,few,CASSFTGRPETQYF,TGTGCCAGCAGCTTCACGGGACGACCCGAGACCCAGTACTTC
TRBJ2-5,TRBV20-1,14,.,few,CSASAGVGMGTQYF,TGCAGTGCTAGCGCCGGGGTCGGCATGGGGACCCAGTACTTC
TRBJ1-1,TRBV7-9,17,.,many,CASSLVGGDPMNTEAFF,TGTGCCAGCAGCTTAGTCGGAGGGGACCCCATGAACACTGAAGCTTTCTTT
TRBJ1-2,TRBV28,14,.,few,CASSLEGFVYGYTF,TGTGCCAGCAGTTTAGAGGGGTTTGTCTATGGCTACACCTTC
TRBJ1-2,TRBV12-5,13,.,once,CASGESGIYGYTF,TGTGCTAGTGGTGAATCGGGGATCTATGGCTACACCTTC
TRBJ2-1,TRBV7-9,12,.,many,CASSRQVGKQFF,TGTGCCAGCAGCCGTCAAGTCGGAAAGCAGTTCTTC
TRBJ1-3,TRBV12-3/TRBV12-4,17,.,few,CASSYSPGRHLGNTIYF,TGTGCCAGCAGTTATAGCCCCGGGCGGCACCTTGGAAACACCATATATTTT
TRBJ1-4,TRBV6-1,15,TRBD1,few,CATLDRGAGFEKLFF,TGTGCCACCCTGGACAGGGGCGCCGGCTTTGAAAAACTGTTTTTT
TRBJ2-2,TRBV11-2,15,TRBD1,many,CASSLRQGGTGELFF,TGTGCCAGCAGCCTACGACAGGGTGGGACCGGGGAGCTGTTTTTT
TRBJ1-2,TRBV28,12,.,few,CASIQASGSYTF,TGTGCCAGCATACAGGCCTCGGGGAGCTACACCTTC
TRBJ1-3,TRBV7-2,15,.,many,CASSLSLTAGNTIYF,TGTGCCAGCAGCTTATCGCTGACAGCTGGAAACACCATATATTTT
TRBJ1-1,TRBV28,13,.,few,CASSLWERAEAFF,TGTGCCAGCAGTTTATGGGAGAGGGCTGAAGCTTTCTTT
TRBJ1-2,TRBV5-5,14,.,many,CASSLQGSNYGYTF,TGTGCCAGCAGCTTGCAGGGATCTAACTATGGCTACACCTTC
TRBJ1-1,TRBV30,13,TRBD1,many,CAWDRVEGTEAFF,TGTGCCTGGGACAGGGTGGAAGGAACTGAAGCTTTCTTT
TRBJ2-1,TRBV2,12,.,many,CASRGDYNEQFF,TGTGCCAGCAGAGGGGACTACAATGAGCAGTTCTTC
TRBJ2-5,TRBV11-3,16,TRBD2,.,CASSPTSGDGVETQYF,TGTGCCAGCAGCCCGACTAGCGGAGACGGGGTAGAGACCCAGTACTTC
TRBJ2-3,TRBV24-1,17,.,.,CATSVLERERGGDTQYF,TGTGCCACCAGTGTACTCGAGCGAGAGAGAGGCGGAGATACGCAGTATTTT
TRBJ1-6,TRBV9,16,.,.,CASSPSLGGGDSPLHF,TGTGCCAGCAGCCCATCGTTGGGGGGGGGTGATTCACCCCTCCACTTT
TRBJ1-5,TRBV10-2,15,.,few,CASSGTVISNQPQHF,TGCGCCAGCAGTGGGACGGTAATAAGCAATCAGCCCCAGCATTTT
TRBJ2-5,TRBV9,12,.,many,CASSVSGETQYF,TGTGCCAGCAGCGTCAGCGGAGAGACCCAGTACTTC
TRBJ2-5,TRBV18,18,TRBD2,many,CASSPSQVSGGNQETQYF,TGTGCCAGCTCACCAAGTCAAGTAAGCGGGGGGAACCAAGAGACCCAGTACTTC
TRBJ2-3,TRBV28,17,TRBD1,.,CASSLPRTGGAMDTQYF,TGTGCCAGCAGTTTACCTCGGACAGGGGGCGCAATGGATACGCAGTATTTT
TRBJ2-3,TRBV7-2,16,TRBD2,few,CASSSSSGGAKDTQYF,TGTGCCAGCAGCTCTTCTAGCGGGGGGGCCAAAGATACGCAGTATTTT